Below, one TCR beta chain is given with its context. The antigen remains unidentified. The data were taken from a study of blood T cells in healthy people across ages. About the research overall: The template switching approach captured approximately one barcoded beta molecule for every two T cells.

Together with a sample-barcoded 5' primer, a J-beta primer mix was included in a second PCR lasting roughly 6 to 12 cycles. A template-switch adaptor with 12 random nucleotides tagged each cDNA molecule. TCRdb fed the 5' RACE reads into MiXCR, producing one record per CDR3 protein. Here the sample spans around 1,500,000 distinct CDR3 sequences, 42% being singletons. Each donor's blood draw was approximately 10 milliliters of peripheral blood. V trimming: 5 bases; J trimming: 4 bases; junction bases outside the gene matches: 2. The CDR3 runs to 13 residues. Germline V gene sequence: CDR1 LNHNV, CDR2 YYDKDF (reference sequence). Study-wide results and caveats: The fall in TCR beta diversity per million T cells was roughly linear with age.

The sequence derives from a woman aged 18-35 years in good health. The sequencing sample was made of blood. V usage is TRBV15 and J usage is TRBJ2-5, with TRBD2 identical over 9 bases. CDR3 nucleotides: TGTGCCACCAGCGCGGGAGGGCTAGAGACCCAGTACTTC. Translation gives CATSAGGLETQYF.